The 17 T cell receptor beta chains reported below all come from one sample, sequenced in a study of T cells in Graves' hyperthyroidism and ophthalmopathy. Using RNA transcripts as the source, TCR beta CDR3 regions were amplified. First-round RT-PCR targeting the TCR CDR3 was performed with the HTBI primer set. TCRdb reanalysed the multiplex PCR reads using MiXCR and keeps one entry per CDR3 protein. Here the sample spans 500,000 to 600,000 distinct CDR3 sequences, around 42% being singletons. The sequencing input was peripheral blood or thyroid tissue (not recorded which). These receptors all stem from an adult woman with Graves' disease, either hyperthyroidism or ophthalmopathy (not recorded which).

The table lists this clonotype with many counts. This chain joins TRBV12-3 or TRBV12-4 and TRBJ1-2; D may be TRBD1 (5 bases). The CDR3 is 14 amino acids. The V end was cut by 1 base, the J end by 1 base, with 7 bases between. CDR3 nucleotide sequence: TGTGCCAGCAGTTTAGAACAGGTTAACTATGGCTACACCTTC. This translates into CASSLEQVNYGYTF.

This chain links TRBV20-1 with TRBJ1-1; the D is unclear. This CDR3 is built from 9 residues. The V and J ends lost 8 bases and 7 bases respectively, with 8 bases between them. Germline-derived CDR1 and CDR2 are DFQATT and SNEGSKA (reference sequence). CDR3 nucleotides: TGCAGTTTGGGGTTTGAAGCTTTCTTT. Translation gives CSLGFEAFF.

The chain joins TRBV7-9 to TRBJ2-7; TRBD2 agrees at 12 bases. The CDR3 length is 15 residues. From germline, CDR1 is SEHNR and CDR2 FQNEAQ (reference sequence). J was trimmed by 7 bases and V by 5 bases; bases with no gene match: 9. Here the CDR3 DNA reads TGTGCCAGCAGCGAAAAGACTAGCGGGAGATCGGAGCAGTACTTC. Translating it yields CASSEKTSGRSEQYF.

This clonotype has a count of ten or more. J is TRBJ2-2 and V is TRBV2; 11 bases fit TRBD1. Unmatched junction bases numbered 1, after V lost 3 bases and J lost 7 bases. The CDR3 is 14 residues long. The germline CDR1 and CDR2 sequences are SNHLY and FYNNEI. The CDR3 spells CASSEGQGVGELFF. CDR3 bases: TGTGCCAGCAGTGAGGGACAGGGGGTCGGGGAGCTGTTTTTT.

This clonotype was observed at least ten times. The chain recombines TRBV6-6 with TRBJ2-7; D remains ambiguous. The CDR3 contains 12 residues. Germline V gives CDR1 MNHNY, CDR2 SVGAGI (reference sequence). Trimming stripped 6 bases from V and 3 bases from J, with 9 bases between. The CDR3 loop reads CASRYGSYEQYF. The CDR3, as DNA: TGTGCCAGCAGGTACGGCAGCTACGAGCAGTACTTC.

This clonotype was seen a single time. This chain joins TRBV7-2 and TRBJ1-2; maybe TRBD1 (6 bases). The V end lost 5 bases, the J end lost 8 bases, and 18 bases lay between the germline ends. The CDR3 spans 14 residues. The germline V gene encodes CDR1 SGHTA and CDR2 FQGNSA. CDR3 in amino acids: CASSGRTAILGYTF. CDR3 nucleotide sequence: TGTGCCAGCAGCGGTAGGACAGCGATCCTCGGCTACACCTTC. Supplemented by reference TRBV7-2 and TRBJ1-2, the full variable domain reads GAGVSQSPSNKVTEKGKDVELRCDPISGHTALYWYRQSLGQGLEFLIYFQGNSAPDKSGLPSDRFSAERTGGSVSTLTIQRTQQEDSAVYLCASSGRTAILGYTFGSGTRLTVV.

J is TRBJ1-6 and V is TRBV10-3; no clear D gene. V lost 10 bases to trimming and J lost 8 bases, with 18 bases between them. The CDR3 loop spans 14 amino acids. Germline CDR1 and CDR2: ENHRY and SYGVKD. The CDR3 DNA reads TGTGCCAGCACCCCTTCGGTCGGCTATTCACCCCTCCACTTT. This translates into CASTPSVGYSPLHF.

This clonotype has a count of ten or more. J is TRBJ2-5 and V is TRBV4-1; 12 nucleotides agree with TRBD2. V lost 6 bases, J lost 0 bases, and 2 bases stayed unmatched. CDR1 MGHRA and CDR2 YSYEKL come from the germline V gene. CDR3 length: 15 amino acids. CDR3 region: CASRRTSGNQETQYF. CDR3 sequence (DNA): TGCGCCAGCAGAAGGACTAGCGGGAACCAAGAGACCCAGTACTTC.

This clonotype was seen at least ten times. This rearrangement joins TRBV7-8 to TRBJ1-5, with 7 nucleotides matching TRBD1. The CDR3 is 17 amino acids. The germline CDR1 and CDR2 sequences are SGHVS and FQNEAQ. J was trimmed by 1 base and V by 5 bases; bases with no gene match: 11. CDR3 nucleotides: TGTGCCAGCAGCCCGACTTATGTACAGGGGAGCAATCAGCCCCAGCATTTT. Its protein product is CASSPTYVQGSNQPQHF.

This clonotype is labeled medium-sized. One end of the junction does not line up with germline, which may come from a read error. The chain employs TRBV7-9 and TRBJ2-7; D is perhaps TRBD1 (6 bases). The CDR3 has 13 residues. In germline, CDR1 is SEHNR, CDR2 FQNEAQ (reference sequence). CDR3 residues: CASSSSGQFDQDF. CDR3 nucleotides: TGTGCCAGCAGCTCAAGCGGACAGTTTGATCAAGACTTC. Combining the CDR3 with reference TRBV7-9 and TRBJ2-7 gives the whole variable domain DTGVSQNPRHKITKRGQNVTFRCDPISEHNRLYWYRQTLGQGPEFLTYFQNEAQLEKSRLLSDRFSAERPKGSFSTLEIQRTEQGDSAMYLCASSSSGQFDQDFGPGTRLTVT.

This clonotype was detected ten times or more. The chain employs TRBV7-9 and TRBJ2-2; tentatively, D is TRBD2 (5 bases). Germline V CDR1 and CDR2: SEHNR, FQNEAQ (reference sequence). The CDR3 runs to 18 residues. Deletions cut 8 bases from V and 0 bases from J, with 22 bases between. The DNA for the CDR3 is TGTGCCAGCCGAGGGAATCAGTATAAGTACGCGAACACCGGGGAGCTGTTTTTT. Encoded protein: CASRGNQYKYANTGELFF.

CDR3 protein: CASGRPGAYEQYF. The CDR3 nucleotides are TGTGCCAGCGGGAGGCCAGGGGCCTACGAGCAGTACTTC. The chain carries TRBV25-1 and TRBJ2-7, with D perhaps given as TRBD1 or TRBD2 (6 bases each). Germline CDR1 is MGHDK and CDR2 is SYGVNS. With 8 bases removed from V and 2 bases from J, the gap between germline ends came to 13 bases. This CDR3 region has 13 residues.

This clonotype has ten or more counts. The V and J genes are TRBV5-1 and TRBJ1-2; D remains unclear. The germline V gene has CDR1 SGHRS and CDR2 YFSETQ. CDR3 size: 13 residues. V lost 0 bases to trimming and J lost 4 bases, with 7 bases between them. CDR3: CASSLDQSYGYTF. In DNA, the CDR3 is TGCGCCAGCAGCTTGGACCAAAGCTATGGCTACACCTTC.

This clonotype was counted only a few times. The rearrangement joins TRBV27 to TRBJ1-2, with no clear D. Trimming removed 2 bases from V and 2 bases from J, with 6 bases in between. CDR3 size: 13 residues. Germline V gene data show CDR1 as MNHEY and CDR2 as SMNVEV (reference sequence). The CDR3, as DNA: TGTGCCAGCAGTTTAAAACTAAACTATGGCTACACCTTC. This sequence encodes CASSLKLNYGYTF.

This clonotype was seen repeatedly, ten times or more. The chain has TRBV7-2 and TRBJ2-7; the D gene is possibly TRBD1 (5 bases). Per germline, CDR1 SGHTA and CDR2 FQGNSA. This CDR3 spans 14 amino acids. V was trimmed by 5 bases and J by 3 bases, leaving 14 bases between them. The CDR3 bases are TGTGCCAGCAGCCCGGCAGGGATGGACTACGAGCAGTACTTC. Translating it yields CASSPAGMDYEQYF.

This clonotype came up a few times. This chain joins TRBV20-1 and TRBJ1-5; D call uncertain. This CDR3 contains 15 residues. Germline-derived CDR1 and CDR2 are DFQATT and SNEGSKA (reference sequence). V lost 0 bases to trimming and J lost 2 bases, with 11 bases between them. CDR3 coding DNA: TGCAGTGCTAGAGAAGCTGTCAAGGGCAATCAGCCCCAGCATTTT. The encoded protein is CSAREAVKGNQPQHF.

Details on this clonotype: At one of its ends the junction is not consistent with the germline gene, which may arise from a read error. This chain joins TRBV5-1 and TRBJ1-4; tentatively, D is TRBD1 (6 bases). The germline gives CDR1 SGHRS, CDR2 YFSETQ. CDR3 length: 15 residues. The CDR3 region has the DNA TGCGCCAGCATCTTGGCCGGGACATGGTCCGAAAAACTGTTTTTT. It is translated as CASILAGTWSEKLFF.